What follows describes a single TCR beta chain. In the naive CD8 group, cells lacked CD45RO and were positively selected for CCR7, so terminally differentiated effector memory CD45RA+ cells were left out. Here immunoSEQ multiplex PCR was the method, and the copy in TCRdb shows in-frame clones only, minus some. The sample has hundreds of thousands of clones, approximately 95% seen once. Germline lookup yields CDR1 SEHNR and CDR2 FQNEAQ (reference sequence). The V segment lost 5 bases and the J segment 2 bases; nucleotides outside the gene matches: 5. There are 14 residues in the CDR3. This record belongs to a study of shared clonotypes between healthy human individuals.

The TCR comes from a woman aged 30 to 39 in good health. Sequencing used naive CD8+ T cells sorted from blood. This rearrangement joins TRBV7-9 to TRBJ2-5; 7 bases are shared with TRBD1. CDR3 residues: CASSTGTEQETQYF. The CDR3 nucleotides read TGTGCCAGCAGCACGGGGACAGAGCAAGAGACCCAGTACTTC.